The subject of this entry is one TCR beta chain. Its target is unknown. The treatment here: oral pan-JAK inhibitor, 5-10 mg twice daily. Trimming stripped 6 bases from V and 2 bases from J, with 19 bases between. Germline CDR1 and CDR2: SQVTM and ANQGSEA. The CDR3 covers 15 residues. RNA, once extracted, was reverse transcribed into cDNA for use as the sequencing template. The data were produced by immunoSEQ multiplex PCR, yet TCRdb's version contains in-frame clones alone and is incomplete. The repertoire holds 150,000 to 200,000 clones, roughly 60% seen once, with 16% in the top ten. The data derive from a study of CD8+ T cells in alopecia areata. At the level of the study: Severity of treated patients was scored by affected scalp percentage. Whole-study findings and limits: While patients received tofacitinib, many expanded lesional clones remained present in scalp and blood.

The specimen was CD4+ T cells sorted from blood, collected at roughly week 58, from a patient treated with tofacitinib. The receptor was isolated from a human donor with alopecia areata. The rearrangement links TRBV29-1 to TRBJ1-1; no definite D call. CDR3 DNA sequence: TGCAGCGTCGCTAAAAGACTTGACCCTAACACTGAAGCTTTCTTT. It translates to CSVAKRLDPNTEAFF.